The clone carrying this TCR beta chain has a handful of counts. A much larger clone differs from this one at a single base, so this may be a read error. Primed by a sample-barcoded 5' primer and a J-beta primer mix, a second PCR proceeded for about 6 to 12 cycles. Sequencing recovered at least 2.5 million CDR3-containing paired-end reads from each sample. TCRdb independently ran MiXCR on the 5' RACE reads; one entry per CDR3 protein. The sample lists 600,000 or so distinct CDR3 sequences, about 28% occurring once. V was shortened by 5 bases and J by 1 base, with 7 bases between the two germline ends. This CDR3 has 13 amino acids. The sample belongs to a study of blood T cells in healthy people across ages. Peripheral blood, about 9.3 milliliters per donor, was collected. Isolation of PBMCs gave at least 6 million cells per sample. Per individual sample, total RNA of at least 5 micrograms was extracted.

The clonotype originates from a woman over 75 in good health. This chain joins TRBV12-3 or TRBV12-4 and TRBJ2-3, with D uncertain. The sequenced material came from blood. CDR3 DNA sequence: TGTGCCAGCAGTATGGCAGGCACAGATACGCAGTATTTT. Protein sequence: CASSMAGTDTQYF.